A single sample gave rise to the 5 T cell receptor beta chains below, sequenced in a study of cytomegalovirus exposure and HLA in healthy donors. Measured with immunoSEQ multiplex PCR; TCRdb has only the in-frame clones, and not every one. This table has about 150,000 clones, over 90% appearing once. Sequenced: PBMCs. These receptors all come from a man aged 18 to 29 in good health and CMV-seropositive.

This chain links TRBV7-9 with TRBJ1-2; weak D call: TRBD1 (5 bases). The CDR3 consists of 15 residues. Germline lookup yields CDR1 SEHNR and CDR2 FQNEAQ (reference sequence). The germline V and J ends were trimmed by 11 bases and 2 bases, with 21 bases remaining between them. The DNA of the CDR3 is TGTGCCGCACCGAAAAACGGAGGGGACAACTATGGCTACACCTTC. This translates into CAAPKNGGDNYGYTF.

The J gene is TRBJ1-4, the V gene TRBV5-5; a possible D gene is TRBD1 (5 bases). The CDR3 covers 13 residues. Germline-derived CDR1 and CDR2 are SGHKS and YYEKEE (reference sequence). Trimming cost V 2 bases and J 7 bases, with 9 bases left between them. The CDR3 DNA is TGTGCCAGCAGCTTCCCGGGGGTTGAAAAACTGTTTTTT. Protein: CASSFPGVEKLFF.

The count of this clone is one. CDR3 nucleotide sequence: TGTGCCATCAGCCCTAGCGAGCAAGATACGCAGTATTTT. Translated, it gives CAISPSEQDTQYF. The genes are TRBV10-3 and TRBJ2-3; D is possibly TRBD2 (6 bases). CDR1 and CDR2 from the germline V gene are ENHRY and SYGVKD. Trimming pared 6 bases from V and 5 bases from J, leaving 12 bases between. The length of the CDR3 is 13 residues.

The chain employs TRBV2 and TRBJ2-7, with a tentative D call TRBD1 (5 bases). The germline CDR1 and CDR2 sequences are SNHLY and FYNNEI. Trimming pared 3 bases from V and 0 bases from J, leaving 9 bases between. The CDR3 runs to 14 residues. The CDR3 DNA is TGTGCCAGCAGTGAGAGAGACAGCTCCTACGAGCAGTACTTC. Protein: CASSERDSSYEQYF.

The chain recombines TRBV27 with TRBJ1-4; no clear D. V was shortened by 6 bases and J by 6 bases, with 14 bases between the two germline ends. CDR1 is MNHEY, CDR2 SMNVEV, per germline (reference sequence). This CDR3 region has 14 residues. This CDR3 is CASSNFEGDEKLFF. The CDR3 nucleotides are TGTGCCAGCAGCAATTTTGAGGGAGATGAAAAACTGTTTTTT. Complete variable domain (other parts from reference TRBV27 and TRBJ1-4): EAQVTQNPRYLITVTGKKLTVTCSQNMNHEYMSWYRQDPGLGLRQIYYSMNVEVTDKGDVPEGYKVSRKEKRNFPLILESPSPNQTSLYFCASSNFEGDEKLFFGSGTQLSVL.